This T cell receptor beta chain was sequenced during a study of T cell changes during pregnancy in multiple sclerosis (dated by TCRdb to the late 2010s). Background for the entire study: The study looked at changes in the T cell repertoire across pregnancy in women with multiple sclerosis.

As regards this clone: Its recognized antigen is unknown. One base away there is no much larger clone; base qualities are not given.

Based on the germline V gene, the CDR1 and CDR2 sequences are SGHRS and YFSETQ. Deletion took 3 bases off V and 0 bases off J, with a span of 7 bases between the germline ends. Measured from the cysteine to the phenylalanine, the CDR3 is 13 residues long. CDR3 DNA only is kept here, 39 bases in frame from base 1. The library was prepared using the immunoSEQ multiplex PCR assay. TCRdb mirrors the immuneACCESS table, restricted to in-frame sequences. Some clones are absent from its copies; in checked studies, under half trace to an unresolved V gene, and the reason for the others is unknown. In this sample the table shows 95,000 to 100,000 clones, 75% to 95% of which occur a single time. The ten largest clonotypes hold approximately 3.4% of the sample.

Recombination connected TRBV5-1 to TRBJ2-7, with TRBD1 as a weak D call on 5 bases. This TCR was recovered from a female donor with multiple sclerosis, enrolled in a pregnancy study. The sequenced sample was peripheral blood, obtained in the second trimester of pregnancy. The nucleotide sequence reads as follows: TGCGCCAGCAGCTGGCAGGGCTCCTACGAGCAGTACTTC. This gives the protein CASSWQGSYEQYF.